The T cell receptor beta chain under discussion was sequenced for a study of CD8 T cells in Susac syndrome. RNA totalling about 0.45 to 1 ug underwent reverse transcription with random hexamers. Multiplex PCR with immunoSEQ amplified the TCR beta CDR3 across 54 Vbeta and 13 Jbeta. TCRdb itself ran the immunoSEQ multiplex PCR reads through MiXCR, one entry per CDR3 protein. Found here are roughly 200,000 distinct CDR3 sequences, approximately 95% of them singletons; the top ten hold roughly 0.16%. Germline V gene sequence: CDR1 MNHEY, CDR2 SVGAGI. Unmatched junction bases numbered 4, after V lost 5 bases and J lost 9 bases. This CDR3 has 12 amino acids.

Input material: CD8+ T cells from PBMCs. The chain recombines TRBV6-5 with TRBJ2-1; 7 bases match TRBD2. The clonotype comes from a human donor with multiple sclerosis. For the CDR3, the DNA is TGTGCCAGCAGTGAGACTAGCCTTGAGCAGTTCTTC. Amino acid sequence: CASSETSLEQFF.